This T cell receptor (beta chain) was obtained from a study of T cells after yellow fever vaccination. TCRdb reprocessed the 5' RACE reads with MiXCR, giving one entry per CDR3 protein. The sample has approximately 580,000 distinct CDR3 sequences, approximately 16% seen once. The clonotype comes from a man aged 18 to 29 who received the YFV17D yellow fever vaccine. This specimen consisted of PBMCs, obtained 5 to 6 days after the first yellow fever vaccination.

The DNA of the CDR3 is TGCGCCAGCAGTCCTGGCGGGGACCCACAAGAGACCCAGTACTTC. It specifies CASSPGGDPQETQYF. This chain connects TRBV5-1 to TRBJ2-5; TRBD2 might be the D (6 bases). V lost 5 bases and J lost 2, with 16 bases in between. This CDR3 region has 15 residues. Germline V gene lookup returns CDR1 SGHRS and CDR2 YFSETQ.